This is a list of T cell receptor beta chains from one sample in a study of OX40 agonist ivuxolimab in advanced cancers. Measured with immunoSEQ multiplex PCR; TCRdb has only the in-frame clones, and not every one. This sample has 55,000 to 70,000 clones, with around four fifths found just once. This material consisted of CD4+ or CD8+ T cells sorted from blood, taken in a trial of the OX40 agonist ivuxolimab. The receptors were sampled from an adult with an advanced solid tumor such as melanoma, head and neck, liver or kidney cancer. Each CDR3 is given with its conserved first and last residue. The order of the fields is V gene, J gene, D gene, clone size, CDR3 protein, CDR3 DNA. The D gene is left open where the match is weak. Clone size is shown for a subset of rows, as once, few, many or a class of expanded clone.

V: TRBV2; J: TRBJ2-6; D: -; size: -; CDR3: CASSSDRLTGANVLTF; DNA: TGTGCCAGCAGCTCGGACAGACTAACTGGGGCCAACGTCCTGACTTTC
V: TRBV10-3; J: TRBJ2-2; D: -; size: -; CDR3: CAISGRQSAGELFF; DNA: TGTGCCATCAGTGGGCGACAGAGCGCCGGGGAGCTGTTTTTT
V: TRBV11-3; J: TRBJ2-2; D: TRBD2; size: -; CDR3: CASQDGGSYGELFF; DNA: TGTGCCAGCCAAGACGGCGGGAGTTACGGGGAGCTGTTTTTT
V: TRBV28; J: TRBJ2-5; D: -; size: -; CDR3: CASSSAGQREETQYF; DNA: TGTGCCAGCAGTTCCGCGGGTCAGAGAGAAGAGACCCAGTACTTC
V: TRBV6-6; J: TRBJ2-7; D: -; size: -; CDR3: CASSYPGRNSYEQYF; DNA: TGTGCCAGCAGTTACCCAGGACGGAACTCCTACGAGCAGTACTTC
V: TRBV5-6; J: TRBJ2-1; D: -; size: few; CDR3: CASNGGDSYNEQFF; DNA: TGTGCCAGCAACGGTGGGGACTCCTACAATGAGCAGTTCTTC
V: TRBV5-4; J: TRBJ2-1; D: TRBD2; size: -; CDR3: CASSLEKGLSYNEQFF; DNA: TGTGCCAGCAGCTTGGAAAAGGGACTATCATACAATGAGCAGTTCTTC
V: TRBV28; J: TRBJ2-3; D: -; size: -; CDR3: CASSLRGLATDTQYF; DNA: TGTGCCAGCAGTTTACGGGGGCTAGCCACAGATACGCAGTATTTT
V: TRBV7-2; J: TRBJ1-5; D: -; size: -; CDR3: CASSLSARSNQPQHF; DNA: TGTGCCAGCAGCTTAAGTGCCCGGAGCAATCAGCCCCAGCATTTT
V: TRBV5-5; J: TRBJ1-5; D: -; size: -; CDR3: CASSLDSDQPQHF; DNA: TGTGCCAGCAGCCTGGACAGCGATCAGCCCCAGCATTTT
V: TRBV5-5; J: TRBJ1-5; D: -; size: -; CDR3: CASSLDFQVSGQPQHF; DNA: TGTGCCAGCAGCTTGGACTTTCAAGTGAGCGGGCAGCCCCAGCATTTT
V: TRBV28; J: TRBJ2-7; D: -; size: -; CDR3: CASTSGENEQYF; DNA: TGTGCCAGCACCTCGGGAGAAAACGAGCAGTACTTC
V: TRBV20-1; J: TRBJ2-3; D: -; size: once; CDR3: CSARVADTQYF; DNA: TGCAGTGCTAGGGTGGCAGATACGCAGTATTTT
V: TRBV5-1; J: TRBJ1-2; D: TRBD1; size: -; CDR3: CASSFEPGTGVYGYTF; DNA: TGCGCCAGCAGTTTCGAACCCGGGACAGGAGTTTATGGCTACACCTTC
V: TRBV15; J: TRBJ2-1; D: -; size: -; CDR3: CATSRARTAYNEQFF; DNA: TGTGCCACCAGCAGAGCGAGGACGGCTTACAATGAGCAGTTCTTC
V: TRBV6-6; J: TRBJ1-3; D: -; size: -; CDR3: CASSYSSQAAGNTIYF; DNA: TGTGCCAGCAGTTACTCAAGTCAGGCCGCTGGAAACACCATATATTTT
V: TRBV7-8; J: TRBJ2-5; D: -; size: few; CDR3: CASSPTETQYF; DNA: TGTGCCAGCAGTCCCACGGAGACCCAGTACTTC
V: TRBV19; J: TRBJ2-7; D: -; size: -; CDR3: CASSILPNYEQYF; DNA: TGTGCCAGTAGTATTCTACCAAATTACGAGCAGTACTTC
V: TRBV28; J: TRBJ2-7; D: TRBD1; size: -; CDR3: CASSFDRGRDEQYF; DNA: TGTGCCAGCAGTTTCGACAGGGGGCGCGACGAGCAGTACTTC
V: TRBV9; J: TRBJ2-2; D: -; size: -; CDR3: CASSPFSGVISGELFF; DNA: TGTGCCAGCAGCCCATTTTCGGGAGTAATTTCCGGGGAGCTGTTTTTT
V: TRBV5-4; J: TRBJ2-3; D: -; size: -; CDR3: CASSLFRLEQYF; DNA: TGTGCCAGCAGCTTATTTCGACTGGAGCAGTATTTT
V: TRBV11-1; J: TRBJ2-7; D: TRBD2; size: -; CDR3: CASSPTVAGIYEQYF; DNA: TGTGCCAGCAGCCCCACGGTAGCGGGAATCTACGAGCAGTACTTC
V: TRBV18; J: TRBJ1-1; D: -; size: -; CDR3: CASSPTGTNTEAFF; DNA: TGTGCCAGCTCACCAACCGGGACCAACACTGAAGCTTTCTTT
V: TRBV5-1; J: TRBJ2-1; D: TRBD2; size: -; CDR3: CASSLETSAQVKEQFF; DNA: TGCGCCAGCAGCTTGGAAACTAGCGCGCAGGTAAAGGAGCAGTTCTTC
V: TRBV5-1; J: TRBJ1-1; D: TRBD1; size: -; CDR3: CASSPGDRGAKAFF; DNA: TGCGCCAGCAGTCCGGGAGACAGGGGCGCTAAAGCTTTCTTT
V: TRBV30; J: TRBJ2-5; D: TRBD2; size: -; CDR3: CASTGGSMGETQYF; DNA: TGTGCCTCGACTGGCGGGAGTATGGGGGAGACCCAGTACTTC
V: TRBV4-2; J: TRBJ1-2; D: -; size: -; CDR3: CASSQPTESNYGYTF; DNA: TGTGCCAGCAGCCAACCGACGGAATCTAACTATGGCTACACCTTC
V: TRBV4-3; J: TRBJ2-2; D: TRBD1; size: -; CDR3: CASSPLWDRGVAGELFF; DNA: TGCGCCAGCAGCCCCCTTTGGGACAGAGGCGTGGCCGGGGAGCTGTTTTTT
V: TRBV7-9; J: TRBJ2-1; D: TRBD2; size: -; CDR3: CASRTGVGGSNEQFF; DNA: TGTGCCAGCAGGACCGGGGTGGGCGGGAGCAATGAGCAGTTCTTC
V: TRBV4-2; J: TRBJ2-7; D: -; size: -; CDR3: CASSPSVTYSYEQYF; DNA: TGTGCCAGCAGCCCTAGTGTAACTTACTCCTACGAGCAGTACTTC
V: TRBV5-6; J: TRBJ2-6; D: -; size: -; CDR3: CASSFGGANVLTF; DNA: TGTGCCAGCAGCTTTGGCGGGGCCAACGTCCTGACTTTC
V: TRBV7-2; J: TRBJ1-5; D: -; size: -; CDR3: CASSLVGQVNQPQHF; DNA: TGTGCCAGCAGCTTAGTAGGGCAGGTCAATCAGCCCCAGCATTTT
V: TRBV15; J: TRBJ2-3; D: -; size: -; CDR3: CATSRDLPDTQYF; DNA: TGTGCCACCAGCAGAGATTTACCAGATACGCAGTATTTT
V: TRBV9; J: TRBJ2-7; D: -; size: -; CDR3: CASSVEVGGYEQYF; DNA: TGTGCCAGCAGCGTAGAGGTGGGAGGTTACGAGCAGTACTTC
V: TRBV13; J: TRBJ2-7; D: -; size: -; CDR3: CASSWGSGAEQYF; DNA: TGTGCCAGCAGCTGGGGCAGTGGGGCCGAGCAGTACTTC
V: TRBV28; J: TRBJ2-7; D: -; size: -; CDR3: CASSLQGKGSKYF; DNA: TGTGCCAGCAGTCTCCAAGGAAAAGGGAGTAAGTACTTC
V: TRBV2; J: TRBJ1-2; D: -; size: -; CDR3: CASFGPDGYTF; DNA: TGTGCCAGCTTCGGACCGGATGGCTACACCTTC
V: TRBV2; J: TRBJ1-2; D: -; size: -; CDR3: CASSSMTGWAQNTF; DNA: TGTGCCAGCAGTTCAATGACAGGTTGGGCGCAGAACACCTTC
V: TRBV2; J: TRBJ2-7; D: -; size: -; CDR3: CASQKGPYEQYF; DNA: TGTGCCAGCCAAAAGGGCCCCTACGAGCAGTACTTC
V: TRBV27; J: TRBJ2-5; D: TRBD2; size: -; CDR3: CASSEGTSVDTKTQYF; DNA: TGTGCCAGCAGTGAGGGGACTAGCGTTGATACCAAGACCCAGTACTTC
V: TRBV13; J: TRBJ2-7; D: TRBD2; size: -; CDR3: CASSTATSGLTYEQYF; DNA: TGTGCCAGCAGCACCGCGACTAGCGGTCTTACCTACGAGCAGTACTTC
V: TRBV28; J: TRBJ2-7; D: -; size: once; CDR3: CASSFWGEQYF; DNA: TGTGCCAGCAGTTTTTGGGGCGAGCAGTACTTC
V: TRBV7-6; J: TRBJ2-5; D: TRBD2; size: -; CDR3: CASSLVGATGGKETQYF; DNA: TGTGCCAGCAGCTTAGTTGGGGCCACGGGGGGTAAAGAGACCCAGTACTTC
V: TRBV7-9; J: TRBJ2-3; D: TRBD1; size: -; CDR3: CASRMGDRLTDTQYF; DNA: TGTGCCAGCAGGATGGGGGACAGGCTCACAGATACGCAGTATTTT
V: TRBV7-7; J: TRBJ2-3; D: TRBD2; size: -; CDR3: CASSYTLSGEDTQYF; DNA: TGTGCTAGCAGCTATACATTAAGCGGGGAAGATACGCAGTATTTT
V: TRBV11-2; J: TRBJ2-2; D: -; size: once; CDR3: CASSTWDKNTGELFF; DNA: TGTGCCAGCAGTACATGGGACAAAAACACCGGGGAGCTGTTTTTT
V: TRBV4-3; J: TRBJ2-1; D: TRBD2; size: -; CDR3: CASSQEIAGHGDEQFF; DNA: TGCGCCAGCAGCCAAGAGATAGCGGGACATGGCGATGAGCAGTTCTTC
V: TRBV5-6; J: TRBJ2-7; D: -; size: once; CDR3: CASSTLEGRGEQYF; DNA: TGTGCCAGCAGTACGTTAGAGGGAAGGGGCGAGCAGTACTTC
V: TRBV2; J: TRBJ2-3; D: TRBD1; size: -; CDR3: CASRMTGVDSDTQYF; DNA: TGTGCCAGCAGGATGACAGGGGTAGATTCAGATACGCAGTATTTT
V: TRBV30; J: TRBJ2-7; D: TRBD1; size: -; CDR3: CAWTNPRRTGVADEQYF; DNA: TGTGCCTGGACTAACCCCCGAAGGACAGGGGTAGCCGACGAGCAGTACTTC
V: TRBV7-9; J: TRBJ1-2; D: TRBD1; size: -; CDR3: CASSRRQGPKSIYGYTF; DNA: TGTGCCAGCAGCCGCCGACAGGGGCCCAAGAGTATCTATGGCTACACCTTC
V: TRBV15; J: TRBJ2-7; D: -; size: -; CDR3: CATSRNEGSRHF; DNA: TGTGCCACCAGCCGGAATGAGGGTAGTAGACACTTC
V: TRBV5-1; J: TRBJ1-5; D: -; size: -; CDR3: CASSLSDFNQPQHF; DNA: TGCGCCAGCAGCCTATCGGACTTCAATCAGCCCCAGCATTTT